The clone carrying this TCR beta chain was picked up one time. Antigen specificity is unknown. Use of 60 Vbeta and 13 Jbeta primers characterized the PCR. Libraries were prepared by immunoSEQ multiplex PCR; TCRdb keeps only in-frame clonotypes and omits some of them. The table shows roughly 100,000 clones, with approximately 84% occurring only once. Trimming stripped 3 bases from V and 2 bases from J, with 11 bases between. The V gene's germline CDR1 is MGHRA and CDR2 YSYEKL. This CDR3 contains 15 residues. This sample is part of a study of cytomegalovirus exposure and HLA in healthy donors. The overall study: HLA-typed donors were the source of approximately 85 million unique TCRs held in an early data release.

The study, taken as a whole, reports: Later on, a genetic analysis was performed. It linked a missense variant in DCLRE1C with V- and J-gene trimming of TCR beta. There were several of the most significant clusters that appeared linked to common viral pathogens in a later analysis. There were around 160 TCR beta chains listed as cytomegalovirus-associated.

The chain employs TRBV4-1 and TRBJ2-1; D might be TRBD1 (5 bases). Sequencing was performed on PBMCs. This TCR derives from a male donor in good health and CMV-seronegative. In DNA, the CDR3 is TGCGCCAGCAGCCACGACAGTGGGACCTACAATGAGCAGTTCTTC. Residues: CASSHDSGTYNEQFF.